This T cell receptor beta chain was recovered during a study of identical twins. Whole-study results and caveats: Whereas memory repertoires showed no such difference, abundant cord blood beta clonotypes carried fewer insertions. Monozygotic twins shared more out-of-frame TCR alpha than recombination models predicted. The authors noted that invariant MAIT and iNKT cells could partly confound zero-insertion analyses.

MiXCR, applied by TCRdb to the 5' RACE reads, yields one record per CDR3 protein. Of fewer than 900,000 distinct CDR3 sequences listed, 20% to 25% are singletons. Germline CDR1 reads SGHAT; CDR2 reads FQNNGV. There are 16 residues in the CDR3. Trimming cost V 0 bases and J 7 bases, with 18 bases left between them. Concerning this clonotype itself: The target antigen is unknown.

These sequences were also reported in another study, on T cells expressing NK-cell markers. That report notes: Six or seven donors carried dominant NKG2C+ clonotypes that made up about 1.0-7.0% of their CD8+ T cells.

What was sequenced was PBMCs. The TCR comes from a woman aged 18 to 35 in good health. This chain uses TRBV11-2 with TRBJ2-5; D tentatively reads TRBD1 or TRBD2 (6 bases each). The CDR3 loop reads CASSLDGGFGSGTQYF. Here the CDR3 DNA reads TGTGCCAGCAGCTTAGATGGGGGCTTCGGGAGCGGGACCCAGTACTTC.